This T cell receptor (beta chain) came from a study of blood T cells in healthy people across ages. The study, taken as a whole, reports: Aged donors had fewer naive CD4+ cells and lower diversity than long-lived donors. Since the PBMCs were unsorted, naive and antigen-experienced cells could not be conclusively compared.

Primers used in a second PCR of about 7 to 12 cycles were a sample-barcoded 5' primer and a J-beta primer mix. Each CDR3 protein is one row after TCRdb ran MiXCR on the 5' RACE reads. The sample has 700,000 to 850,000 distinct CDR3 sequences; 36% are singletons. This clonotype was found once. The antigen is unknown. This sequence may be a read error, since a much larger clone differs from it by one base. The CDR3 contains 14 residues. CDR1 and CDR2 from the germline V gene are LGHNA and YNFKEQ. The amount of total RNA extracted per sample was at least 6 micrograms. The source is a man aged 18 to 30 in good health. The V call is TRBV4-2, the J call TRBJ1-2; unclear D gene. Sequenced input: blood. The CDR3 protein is CTSSQPQRLPYYTF. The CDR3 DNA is TGTACCAGCAGCCAACCGCAAAGACTCCCTTACTACACCTTC.